This TCR beta chain was sequenced for a study of blood T cell repertoires in COVID-19. Study context: Nucleic acid was either cDNA or gDNA, and it came from T cells, B-cell-depleted T cells, or PBMCs.

The study recruited people aged about 18 to 90 years across some 23 US areas. Produced via immunoSEQ multiplex PCR; TCRdb's table is partial and in-frame only. The data contain roughly 250,000 clones, 70% to 90% of them seen just once; the ten biggest clones take up more than 4%. V was cut by 2 bases and J by 4 bases, with 21 bases left in between. The CDR3 totals 17 residues. Germline V CDR1 and CDR2: MGHRA, YSYEKL. V is TRBV4-1 and J is TRBJ2-7; D remains unclear. Sequenced: PBMCs or T cells enriched from blood (not recorded which). The TCR sequence derives from a woman in her 30s who had recovered from COVID-19. CDR3 protein: CASSQLPGLGSSYEQYF. In DNA form, the CDR3 reads TGCGCCAGCAGCCAACTACCAGGTCTGGGTTCTTCTTACGAGCAGTACTTC.